The rows below give T cell receptor beta chains drawn from one sample of a study of identical twins. TCRdb ran MiXCR on the 5' RACE reads and lists one entry per CDR3 protein. The sample contains roughly 770,000 distinct CDR3 sequences, around a sixth of which appear only once. This sample also appeared in a second study, on T cells expressing NK-cell markers.

The material sequenced was PBMCs. Every receptor here comes from a woman aged 18-29 years in good health. Both conserved end residues are part of each CDR3. D genes are given only for firm matches. Expanded clones are given a class, and other clones once, few, many or no size at all.

CDR3nt: TGTGCCAGCAGCTTCGGGACAGCTAATGAAAAACTGTTTTTT
CDR3aa: CASSFGTANEKLFF
v_gene: TRBV7-9
abundance: many
j_gene: TRBJ1-4
d_gene: TRBD1

CDR3nt: TGCAGCACCGGACAGGGCTGGGAGACCCAGTACTTC
CDR3aa: CSTGQGWETQYF
v_gene: TRBV29-1
abundance: .
j_gene: TRBJ2-5
d_gene: TRBD1

CDR3nt: TGTGCCAGCAGCGAGGATGGACCGAGGGATGAGCAGTTCTTC
CDR3aa: CASSEDGPRDEQFF
v_gene: TRBV9
abundance: few
j_gene: TRBJ2-1
d_gene: .

CDR3nt: TGTGCCAGCAGACGTCGAACTAGCTCCTACAATGAGCAGTTCTTC
CDR3aa: CASRRRTSSYNEQFF
v_gene: TRBV11-2
abundance: .
j_gene: TRBJ2-1
d_gene: .

CDR3nt: TGTGCCAGTGCCGGGGGGGCCTACAATGAGCAGTTCTTC
CDR3aa: CASAGGAYNEQFF
v_gene: TRBV12-3/TRBV12-4
abundance: few
j_gene: TRBJ2-1
d_gene: TRBD2

CDR3nt: TGCGCCAGCAGCTCGGTTGGCGTTGACTTATATAATTCACCCCTCCACTTT
CDR3aa: CASSSVGVDLYNSPLHF
v_gene: TRBV5-1
abundance: .
j_gene: TRBJ1-6
d_gene: .

CDR3nt: TGTGCCAGCAGTTTAGAGTTGCTAAGTGAGGGGGCCAACGTCCTGACTTTC
CDR3aa: CASSLELLSEGANVLTF
v_gene: TRBV12-3/TRBV12-4
abundance: few
j_gene: TRBJ2-6
d_gene: .

CDR3nt: TGTGCCAGCTCACCTGCCAGGTCAACCTACGAGCAGTACTTC
CDR3aa: CASSPARSTYEQYF
v_gene: TRBV18
abundance: .
j_gene: TRBJ2-7
d_gene: .

CDR3nt: TGTGCCAGCAGGGCGGGACATATATTGAGCTCGGATGAGCAGTTCTTC
CDR3aa: CASRAGHILSSDEQFF
v_gene: TRBV7-9
abundance: few
j_gene: TRBJ2-1
d_gene: .

CDR3nt: TGCGCCAGCAGCTTTGGACCTCGGGACGGAGACACAGATACGCAGTATTTT
CDR3aa: CASSFGPRDGDTDTQYF
v_gene: TRBV5-1
abundance: many
j_gene: TRBJ2-3
d_gene: .

CDR3nt: TGCAGTGCTCGTTTCTCGACAGGGGTGACTGAAGCTTTCTTT
CDR3aa: CSARFSTGVTEAFF
v_gene: TRBV20-1
abundance: few
j_gene: TRBJ1-1
d_gene: TRBD1

CDR3nt: TGTGCCAGTAGTGAAACAGGAACTGGAAACACCATATATTTT
CDR3aa: CASSETGTGNTIYF
v_gene: TRBV19
abundance: .
j_gene: TRBJ1-3
d_gene: .

CDR3nt: TGTGCCAGCAGTTTACATTTAGAGACCCAGTACTTC
CDR3aa: CASSLHLETQYF
v_gene: TRBV12-3/TRBV12-4
abundance: few
j_gene: TRBJ2-5
d_gene: .

CDR3nt: TGTGCCAGCACCATGGACAGGGGGCAAAGTGGCTATGGCTACACCTTC
CDR3aa: CASTMDRGQSGYGYTF
v_gene: TRBV12-3/TRBV12-4
abundance: .
j_gene: TRBJ1-2
d_gene: TRBD1

CDR3nt: TGTGCCAGCGGAGACGGGACAGGTCGTGGTGAGACCCAGTACTTC
CDR3aa: CASGDGTGRGETQYF
v_gene: TRBV12-3/TRBV12-4
abundance: few
j_gene: TRBJ2-5
d_gene: TRBD1

CDR3nt: TGTGCCTCCTCCGGGGCGGGCCATGAGCAGTTCTTC
CDR3aa: CASSGAGHEQFF
v_gene: TRBV6-5
abundance: few
j_gene: TRBJ2-1
d_gene: .

CDR3nt: TGCGCCAGCAGCCAAGGGGGGGACGATTCTCGGGTCTACGAGCAGTACTTC
CDR3aa: CASSQGGDDSRVYEQYF
v_gene: TRBV4-1
abundance: .
j_gene: TRBJ2-7
d_gene: .

CDR3nt: TGTGCCAGCAGCCAAGATAGGCTAGACGATGAGCAGTTCTTC
CDR3aa: CASSQDRLDDEQFF
v_gene: TRBV4-2
abundance: few
j_gene: TRBJ2-1
d_gene: .

CDR3nt: TGCGCCAGCAGCCAAGAGCGAGTCGGGAGGGCCAAGGATACGCAGTATTTT
CDR3aa: CASSQERVGRAKDTQYF
v_gene: TRBV4-3
abundance: few
j_gene: TRBJ2-3
d_gene: TRBD2

CDR3nt: TGCGCCAGCAGCTCAAAAGCGGGAGGTTCCGGGGAGCTGTTTTTT
CDR3aa: CASSSKAGGSGELFF
v_gene: TRBV5-1
abundance: few
j_gene: TRBJ2-2
d_gene: TRBD2

CDR3nt: TGTGCCAGCAGTTTGGGGACAGGGGCATCCTACGAGCAGTACTTC
CDR3aa: CASSLGTGASYEQYF
v_gene: TRBV27
abundance: few
j_gene: TRBJ2-7
d_gene: TRBD1

CDR3nt: TGTGCCAGCAGCTTCGGGTTCTTAGTCGATACGCAGTATTTT
CDR3aa: CASSFGFLVDTQYF
v_gene: TRBV7-9
abundance: .
j_gene: TRBJ2-3
d_gene: .

CDR3nt: TGTGCCAGCAATTCACTAGCGGGAGTGGCTGAGCAGTTCTTC
CDR3aa: CASNSLAGVAEQFF
v_gene: TRBV2
abundance: .
j_gene: TRBJ2-1
d_gene: TRBD2

CDR3nt: TGTGCCACCCAACTAGCGACTAGCACAGATACGCAGTATTTT
CDR3aa: CATQLATSTDTQYF
v_gene: TRBV10-3
abundance: few
j_gene: TRBJ2-3
d_gene: TRBD2

CDR3nt: TGCAGTGCCCCCCGACTAGCGGGATTCACAGATACGCAGTATTTT
CDR3aa: CSAPRLAGFTDTQYF
v_gene: TRBV20-1
abundance: many
j_gene: TRBJ2-3
d_gene: TRBD2

CDR3nt: TGTGCCAGCAGCTTAGATTGGGGCCGATCCACCGAGCAGTACTTC
CDR3aa: CASSLDWGRSTEQYF
v_gene: TRBV7-2
abundance: few
j_gene: TRBJ2-7
d_gene: .